This T cell receptor beta chain was found in a study of blood T cell repertoires in COVID-19. Participant age was roughly 18 to 100 years, and participants resided in about 25 US areas. Participants reported their clinical history, and cohort assignment relied on those reports. Trimming pared 6 bases from V and 15 bases from J, leaving 17 bases between. The CDR3 consists of 12 residues. Per germline, CDR1 SNHLY and CDR2 FYNNEI. Here immunoSEQ multiplex PCR was the method, and the copy in TCRdb shows in-frame clones only, minus some. Of about 470,000 clones in the sample, roughly 87% were seen once. The receptor's source is a woman under 30 who had recovered from COVID-19. The source material was PBMCs or T cells enriched from blood (not recorded which). This chain joins TRBV2 and TRBJ1-4, with D hard to call. CDR3 in DNA: TGTGCCAGCAGGCTTACAGTGACCAGGATGTTTTTT. Translated: CASRLTVTRMFF.